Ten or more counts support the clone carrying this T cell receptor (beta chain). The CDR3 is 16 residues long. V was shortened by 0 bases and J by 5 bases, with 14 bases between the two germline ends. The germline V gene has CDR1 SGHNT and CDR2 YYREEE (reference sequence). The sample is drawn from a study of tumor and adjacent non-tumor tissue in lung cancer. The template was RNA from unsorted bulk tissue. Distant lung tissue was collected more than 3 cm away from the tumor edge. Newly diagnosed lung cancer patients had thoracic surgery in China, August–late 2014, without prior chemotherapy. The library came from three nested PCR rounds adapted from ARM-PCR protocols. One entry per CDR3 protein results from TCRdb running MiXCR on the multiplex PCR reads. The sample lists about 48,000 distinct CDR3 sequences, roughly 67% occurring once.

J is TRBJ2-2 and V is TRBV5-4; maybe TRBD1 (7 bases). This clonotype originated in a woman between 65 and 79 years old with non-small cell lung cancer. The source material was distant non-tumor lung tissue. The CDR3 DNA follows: TGTGCCAGCAGCTTGGAGATGACAGGGAGGACCGGGGAGCTGTTTTTT. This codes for CASSLEMTGRTGELFF.